Below, one T cell receptor (beta chain) is given with its context. Its antigen target is currently unknown. Base qualities are missing; no much larger clone stands one base away. Other DNA variants within this sample encode the same CDR3. This sample is part of a study of shared clonotypes between healthy human individuals (dated by TCRdb to 2018 to 2020). Looking at the study overall: A couple of women and a few men aged 18 to 49 years were included in the cohort. For each donor, three plates each were used for CD4 naive and CD4 memory, two plates were used for CD8 naive, and one plate was used for CD8 memory. The study deeply sequenced blood TCR repertoires of five healthy adults to estimate repertoire size and the extent of clonotype sharing between individuals. To increase sequencing depth and limit assay-specific biases, TCR repertoire library preparation and sequencing were carried out by different laboratories using diverse techniques. Each donor's leukapheresis produced roughly between about 0.9 and 9.5 billion PBMCs. Beyond this particular receptor, the publication reports: Naive subsets generally had larger estimated clonotype richness than memory subsets. Compared with non-shared clonotypes, the clonotypes found in all four sorted-subset donors had higher generation probabilities. Because the study included only a small number of donors, the genetic and exposure-history diversity represented was limited. Sampling was limited to blood, and TCR repertoires in tissue likely differ from TCR repertoires in blood. Rarefaction of sorted-subset datasets indicated incomplete sequencing despite the large sequencing depth. Roughly 5.2% of naive CD4, 3.5% of naive CD8, 2.3% of memory CD4, and around 0.42% of memory CD8 clonotypes were shared across a few donors. Based on pairwise subsampling, the degree of clonotype sharing among donors was expected to be affected by sequencing depth.

At the junction V is shortened by 6 bases and J by 3 bases, with 12 bases in between. The CDR3, cysteine through phenylalanine, is 13 amino acids long. The retained sequence is limited to the CDR3, 39 bases, with the frame set at the first base. Via the germline V gene (reference sequence), CDR1 is LNHDA and CDR2 SQIVND. Healthy HIV-negative adults with no recently reported acute infections or vaccinations were included as donors. Every donor was a Caucasian adult residing in Nashville, Tennessee, USA. CD4+ T cells were enriched by magnetic negative selection; naive cells were then positively selected on CD45RA, and the negative fraction formed the memory subset. After blood collection by leukapheresis, PBMCs were isolated using Ficoll-Histopaque density gradient centrifugation and then cryopreserved in the vapor phase of liquid nitrogen. Analytical flow cytometry was used to check the purity and quantity of every magnetically sorted T cell population. Genomic DNA was isolated from every sorted fraction and measured by UV absorbance on a Nanodrop 2000c.

TCR CDR3 regions were amplified from genomic DNA by multiplex PCR using the deep immunoSEQ assay. For each cell subset, the extracted genomic DNA was distributed evenly across all wells of several immunoSEQ 96-well plates, and each plate served as one replicate. For sorted subsets, around 200 ng genomic DNA, equal to some 30,000 T cell genomes, was loaded into each replicate PCR. Purified libraries were measured with a Qubit 3.0 fluorometer, size-checked on a Bioanalyzer 2100, and measured again with the KAPA Library Quantification kit. Every immunoSEQ 96-well plate was sequenced on a separate single-read 150-cycle Illumina NextSeq 550 flow cell. As for how the authors treated the data: Because the immunoSEQ output included only junctional sequences and no quality scores, the filtering could not be the same as the filtering used for full-length reads. To assign V/J genes and CDR3, sequences were annotated against IMGT germline references using PyIR, a Python wrapper for IgBLAST v1.9. Any read was removed if the V/J assignment was weak (E-value above 1e-6), the CDR3 was missing, or the read contained stop codons, out-of-frame junctions, or ambiguous translated residues. A V3J clonotype was defined by an identical inferred V gene, J gene, and CDR3 amino acid sequence. Percentage overlap between repertoires was calculated by dividing the number of shared unique clonotypes by the size of the smaller repertoire. Repertoire richness was assessed with RTK rarefaction, the Chao1 estimator, and Recon v2.1 estimates of unobserved clonotypes. OLGA was used to compute generation probabilities for all TCRbeta clonotypes that the gDNA method yielded from a handful of donors. TCRdb mirrors the immuneACCESS table, restricted to in-frame sequences. Some clones are absent from its copies; in checked studies, under half trace to an unresolved V gene, and the reason for the others is unknown. V and J calls and clone size follow that table, whereas D and trimming were derived from the DNA. The sample has some 1,600,000 clones on record, approximately 98% of them singletons. The top ten clones comprise approximately 0.44% of the sample.

The material sequenced was naive CD4+ T cells sorted from blood. The sample's cell subset or site label, decoded: CD45RA+ positively selected. The rearrangement joined TRBV19 to TRBJ2-7; the D gene is unclear. The sequence was collected from a man in his thirties or forties in good health. The nucleotides are TGTGCCAGTAGCCGTGGTAGCAGCTACGAGCAGTACTTC. The translation is CASSRGSSYEQYF. Full variable domain (CDR3 extended with the reference TRBV19 and TRBJ2-7 proteins): DGGITQSPKYLFRKEGQNVTLSCEQNLNHDAMYWYRQDPGQGLRLIYYSQIVNDFQKGDIAEGYSVSREKKESFPLTVTSAQKNPTAFYLCASSRGSSYEQYFGPGTRLTVT.